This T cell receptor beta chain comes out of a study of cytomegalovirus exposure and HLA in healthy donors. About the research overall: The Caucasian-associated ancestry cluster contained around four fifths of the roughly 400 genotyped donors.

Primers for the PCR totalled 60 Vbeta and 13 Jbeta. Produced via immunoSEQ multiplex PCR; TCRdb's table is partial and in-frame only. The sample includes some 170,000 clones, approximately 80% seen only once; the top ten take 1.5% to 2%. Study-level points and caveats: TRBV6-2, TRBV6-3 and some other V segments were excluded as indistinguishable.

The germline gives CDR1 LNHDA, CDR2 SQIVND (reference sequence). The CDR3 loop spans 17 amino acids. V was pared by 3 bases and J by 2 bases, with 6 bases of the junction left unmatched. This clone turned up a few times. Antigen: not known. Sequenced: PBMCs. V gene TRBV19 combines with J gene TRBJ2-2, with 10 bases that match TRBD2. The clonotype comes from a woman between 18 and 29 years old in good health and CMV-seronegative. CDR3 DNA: TGTGCCAGTAGTATCATCGGACTAGCGGCTAACACCGGGGAGCTGTTTTTT. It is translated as CASSIIGLAANTGELFF.